One sample yielded the 26 T cell receptor beta chains listed below, sequenced in a study of cytomegalovirus exposure and HLA in healthy donors. 13 Jbeta primers and 60 Vbeta primers were used for the PCR. Profiled with immunoSEQ multiplex PCR; TCRdb holds only in-frame clones, not every one. The sample yields 120,000 to 150,000 clones, 79% seen once. The sample consisted of PBMCs. The receptors originated from a woman in her 40s in good health and CMV-seropositive.

The V and J genes are TRBV30 and TRBJ1-2; TRBD1 agrees at 7 bases. V lost 3 bases to trimming and J lost 5 bases; unmatched junction nucleotides: 12. The germline CDR1 and CDR2 sequences are GTSNPN and SVGIG (reference sequence). The CDR3 has 15 residues. The chain's CDR3 is CAWRPLDRLSYGYTF. The CDR3 coding sequence is TGTGCCTGGAGGCCATTGGACAGGCTAAGTTATGGCTACACCTTC.

The rearrangement joins TRBV28 to TRBJ1-1, with D possibly being TRBD1 (6 bases). The V gene lost 8 bases and the J gene lost 6 bases, with 16 bases spanning the gap. The CDR3 spans 13 residues. Germline V lookup: CDR1 MDHEN, CDR2 SYDVKM. The CDR3 DNA follows: TGTGCCAGCCGGAGGGGGGGACGCGCTGAAGCTTTCTTT. It is translated as CASRRGGRAEAFF.

The V gene is TRBV10-3, the J gene TRBJ1-1; D is possibly TRBD1 (6 bases). Germline V gene sequence: CDR1 ENHRY, CDR2 SYGVKD. The CDR3 covers 15 residues. V lost 6 bases and J lost 1, with 15 bases in between. The CDR3 spells CAIRSLGDKNTEAFF. The CDR3 DNA follows: TGTGCCATCAGGTCCCTTGGGGACAAGAACACTGAAGCTTTCTTT.

The chain joins TRBV9 to TRBJ2-3, with 7 bases identical to TRBD2. V was clipped by 2 bases and J by 3 bases; unmatched bases: 3. Germline V gene lookup returns CDR1 SGDLS and CDR2 YYNGEE. The CDR3 contains 14 residues. As DNA, the CDR3 is TGTGCCAGCAGCGTGCGCGGGGGAACAGATACGCAGTATTTT. Its translation is CASSVRGGTDTQYF.

The chain recombines TRBV18 with TRBJ1-2; tentatively, D is TRBD1 (5 bases). The CDR3 is 18 residues long. Germline V gives CDR1 KGHSH, CDR2 LQKENI. V dropped 0 bases and J dropped 3 bases, with 20 bases sitting between them. The CDR3 sequence: CASSPPYRYGGGDYGYTF. DNA for the CDR3: TGTGCCAGCTCACCACCGTATCGCTACGGGGGTGGGGACTATGGCTACACCTTC.

A remark on this clone: Germline is not matched at one junction end, which may reflect a read error. The chain recombines TRBV7-9 with TRBJ2-7, with D perhaps TRBD2 (6 bases). The CDR3 contains 14 residues. CDR1 and CDR2 from the germline V gene are SEHNR and FQNEAQ (reference sequence). CDR3 residues: CSSSLDGGRYEQYF. The CDR3 DNA sequence: TGTTCCAGCAGCTTAGACGGAGGGAGGTACGAGCAGTACTTC.

The chain has TRBV9 and TRBJ2-5; 10 positions agree with TRBD2. The trim removed 0 bases at V and 2 bases at J, leaving 13 bases unmatched. CDR1 is SGDLS and CDR2 is YYNGEE in the germline V gene. This CDR3 region has 19 residues. Here the CDR3 DNA reads TGTGCCAGCAGCGTAGGGGTTCTGGGTAGCGGGGGGCCGCAAGAGACCCAGTACTTC. It codes for CASSVGVLGSGGPQETQYF.

This clone was seen a single time. V is TRBV5-4 and J is TRBJ1-5; D might be TRBD1 (5 bases). The CDR3 totals 15 residues. CDR1 and CDR2 from the germline V gene are SGHNT and YYREEE (reference sequence). Trimming took off 2 bases at V and 6 bases at J, with 15 bases between the two ends. This chain's CDR3 is CASSLEAGQTQPQHF. CDR3 coding DNA: TGTGCCAGCAGCTTAGAGGCAGGGCAAACTCAGCCCCAGCATTTT.

With regard to this clone: One junction end disagrees with the germline gene, perhaps due to a read error. The chain has TRBV30 and TRBJ1-2; possible D gene TRBD1, 5 bases. From germline, CDR1 is GTSNPN and CDR2 SVGIG (reference sequence). The CDR3 runs 12 residues. CDR3 residues: CAWRAGHHGYTF. As DNA, the CDR3 is TGTGCTTGGAGAGCAGGGCACCATGGCTACACCTTC.

This clone was picked up a small number of times. The rearrangement joins TRBV10-2 to TRBJ2-1, with D tentatively TRBD2 (7 bases). V dropped 3 bases and J dropped 4 bases, with 13 bases sitting between them. This CDR3 is 15 amino acids long. The germline gives CDR1 WSHSY, CDR2 SAAADI. The CDR3 DNA follows: TGCGCCAGCAGTGACCGGGGGGCTAAGTACAATGAGCAGTTCTTC. Its protein product is CASSDRGAKYNEQFF.

This chain links TRBV21-1 with TRBJ2-7; no DNA check was done on the table's D call, TRBD1. TRBV21-1 is designated a pseudogene. The CDR3 loop spans 12 amino acids. The CDR3 protein is CASSDRSYEQYF. In nucleotides, the CDR3 is TGTGCCAGCAGCGACAGGAGCTACGAGCAGTACTTC.

The J gene is TRBJ2-7, the V gene TRBV7-2; no reliable D call. Trimming took off 1 base at V and 0 bases at J, with 7 bases between the two ends. Germline values: CDR1 SGHTA, CDR2 FQGNSA. This CDR3 spans 14 amino acids. The CDR3 loop reads CASSLGLASYEQYF. As DNA, the CDR3 is TGTGCCAGCAGCTTAGGACTGGCCTCCTACGAGCAGTACTTC.

This clone was detected once. CDR3 protein: CASSEIPTSGGLEGYTF. The DNA for the CDR3 is TGTGCCAGCAGTGAAATCCCCACCTCGGGAGGGTTAGAGGGCTACACCTTC. This chain uses TRBV6-1 with TRBJ1-2, with D unclear. V was shortened by 2 bases and J by 8 bases, with 24 bases between the two germline ends. The CDR3 covers 17 residues. Germline V gives CDR1 MNHNS, CDR2 SASEGT.

This chain uses TRBV6-1 with TRBJ1-2; TRBD1 agrees at 8 bases. Germline CDR1 is MNHNS and CDR2 is SASEGT. The CDR3 extends over 15 amino acids. V dropped 6 bases and J dropped 7; count of bases not matched to a gene: 13. CDR3 bases: TGTGCCAGCAGCCTAAGACAGGGGCTAGCAGCTGGCTACACCTTC. Translation gives CASSLRQGLAAGYTF.

About this clone: At one boundary the junction diverges from the germline segment, which might be a read error. The chain recombines TRBV7-9 with TRBJ2-3; D is uncertain. The CDR3 is made up of 8 amino acids. Germline-derived CDR1 and CDR2 are SEHNR and FQNEAQ (reference sequence). The DNA of the CDR3 is TGTGCCAGCAGCTCCAGCGATTTT. Amino acids: CASSSSDF.

The genes are TRBV27 and TRBJ2-5, with no clear D. The V gene's germline CDR1 is MNHEY and CDR2 SMNVEV (reference sequence). Trimming stripped 3 bases from V and 0 bases from J, with 8 bases between. The CDR3 has 14 residues. CDR3 sequence reads: CASSFGVNQETQYF. The CDR3 DNA reads TGTGCCAGCAGTTTCGGTGTAAACCAAGAGACCCAGTACTTC.

The chain uses TRBV7-7 and TRBJ1-5, with 10 bases identical to TRBD1. J was trimmed by 6 bases and V by 11 bases; bases with no gene match: 7. Germline CDR1 and CDR2: SSHAT and FNYEAQ (reference sequence). This CDR3 region has 13 residues. For the CDR3, the DNA is TGTGCCTACCGACAGGGGGCCACTCAGCCCCAGCATTTT. This gives the protein CAYRQGATQPQHF.

The V call is TRBV4-1, the J call TRBJ1-4, with 8 bases matching TRBD1. The CDR3 is 16 residues long. Trimming took 3 bases from V and 8 from J; bases not matched to a gene: 11. Germline-derived CDR1 and CDR2 are MGHRA and YSYEKL. CDR3 nucleotide sequence: TGCGCCAGCAGCCATCCGAAGGCAGGGGGCAGGGAAAAACTGTTTTTT. Translated, it gives CASSHPKAGGREKLFF.

The V and J genes are TRBV2 and TRBJ1-1; D might be TRBD1 (5 bases). The CDR3 has 12 residues. V lost 9 bases and J lost 10, with 18 bases in between. Germline CDR1 is SNHLY and CDR2 is FYNNEI. CDR3 loop: CASGGGSRGAFF. CDR3 coding DNA: TGTGCCAGTGGTGGGGGGTCCCGAGGAGCTTTCTTT.

This clone is a singleton in its sample. The chain combines TRBV7-2 with TRBJ2-2; no clear D gene. In germline, CDR1 is SGHTA, CDR2 FQGNSA. CDR3 length: 14 residues. Trimming removed 10 bases from V and 0 bases from J, with 12 bases in between. CDR3 in DNA: TGTGCCACGCTTGGTAGCACGAACACCGGGGAGCTGTTTTTT. It codes for CATLGSTNTGELFF.

The chain couples TRBV2 to TRBJ2-2, with D perhaps TRBD2 (6 bases). This CDR3 has 14 amino acids. CDR1 and CDR2 (germline): SNHLY, FYNNEI. Here the CDR3 DNA reads TGTGCTACGGCGGGGCGGGAGAACACCGGGGAGCTGTTTTTT. It yields the protein CATAGRENTGELFF.

This sequence joins TRBV2 and TRBJ1-2; D might be TRBD1 (5 bases). The CDR3 runs 15 residues. Germline V gives CDR1 SNHLY, CDR2 FYNNEI. The germline V and J ends were trimmed by 8 bases and 2 bases, with 18 bases remaining between them. Here the CDR3 DNA reads TGTGCCAGCTCCCCCAATGGGGGGGGGAACTATGGCTACACCTTC. Translated, it gives CASSPNGGGNYGYTF.

This clone has a handful of counts. The J gene is TRBJ1-1, the V gene TRBV4-1; 8 positions agree with TRBD1. Germline assignment: CDR1 MGHRA and CDR2 YSYEKL. CDR3 length equals 17 residues. Trimming removed 1 base from V and 0 bases from J; junction bases left unmatched: 7. CDR3 DNA sequence: TGCGCCAGCAGCCAAGGGACAGGGACTCGTTTGAACACTGAAGCTTTCTTT. Protein: CASSQGTGTRLNTEAFF.

The J gene is TRBJ2-7, the V gene TRBV18; 12 bases are a match to TRBD2. Germline assignment: CDR1 KGHSH and CDR2 LQKENI. CDR3 length: 16 residues. The V and J ends lost 2 bases and 4 bases, in that order; junction bases with no gene match: 6. The CDR3 reads CASSPISGTSGYEQYF. The CDR3, as DNA: TGTGCCAGCTCACCAATATCCGGGACTAGCGGGTACGAGCAGTACTTC.

The V call is TRBV27, the J call TRBJ2-7; D gene uncertain. The germline gives CDR1 MNHEY, CDR2 SMNVEV (reference sequence). The CDR3 has 12 amino acids. Trimming left V 4 bases short and J 2 bases short, with 6 bases between. The CDR3 DNA is TGTGCCAGCAGTTCGAGAGCCTACGAGCAGTACTTC. Translated: CASSSRAYEQYF.

This clone was recorded once. The chain recombines TRBV2 with TRBJ2-2; 12 nucleotides line up with TRBD2. V shed 5 bases and J 2 bases; nucleotides not matched to a gene: 9. The CDR3 totals 18 residues. The germline CDR1 and CDR2 sequences are SNHLY and FYNNEI. The CDR3 DNA is TGTGCCAGCAGTTCCATGAGACTAGCGGGGGCCAACACCGGGGAGCTGTTTTTT. It is translated as CASSSMRLAGANTGELFF.